The rows below give T cell receptor beta chains drawn from one sample of a study of blood T cell repertoires in COVID-19. The repertoire was sequenced with immunoSEQ multiplex PCR; TCRdb's copy has only in-frame clones and lacks some. The sample holds 200,000 to 300,000 clones, more than 75% seen once. The sequenced material came from peripheral blood. The receptor source for this set is a man aged 40-49 years who had recovered from COVID-19. Each CDR3 is given with its conserved first and last residue. Fields, in order: V gene, J gene, clone size, D gene, CDR3 protein, CDR3 DNA. The D gene is left open where the match is weak. Where a row states a size, it is once, few, many or the class of an expanded clone; other rows omit it.

v_gene: TRBV5-8; j_gene: TRBJ2-7; abundance: NA; d_gene: TRBD1; CDR3aa: CASSLWGQGLYEQYF; CDR3nt: TGTGCCAGCAGCTTATGGGGACAGGGTCTATACGAGCAGTACTTC
v_gene: TRBV5-6; j_gene: TRBJ2-3; abundance: NA; d_gene: TRBD1; CDR3aa: CASSLTRTGVPDTQYF; CDR3nt: TGTGCCAGCAGCTTGACCCGGACAGGGGTTCCAGATACGCAGTATTTT
v_gene: TRBV6-5; j_gene: TRBJ2-7; abundance: NA; d_gene: NA; CDR3aa: CASRSATSYEQYF; CDR3nt: TGTGCCAGCAGGTCTGCGACTAGCTACGAGCAGTACTTC
v_gene: TRBV27; j_gene: TRBJ1-6; abundance: NA; d_gene: NA; CDR3aa: CASSSPLLHGRRFPLHF; CDR3nt: TGTGCCAGCAGTTCCCCGCTCTTACACGGGCGGAGGTTTCCCCTCCACTTT
v_gene: TRBV7-6; j_gene: TRBJ2-7; abundance: few; d_gene: NA; CDR3aa: CASSLAAQGRNEQYF; CDR3nt: TGTGCCAGCAGCTTAGCGGCGCAGGGGCGCAACGAGCAGTACTTC
v_gene: TRBV7-9; j_gene: TRBJ1-1; abundance: NA; d_gene: NA; CDR3aa: CASSRDYTEAFF; CDR3nt: TGTGCCAGCAGCCGGGACTACACTGAAGCTTTCTTT
v_gene: TRBV19; j_gene: TRBJ2-7; abundance: NA; d_gene: TRBD2; CDR3aa: CASSTHSGRVTEQYF; CDR3nt: TGTGCCAGTAGTACCCATAGCGGGAGGGTGACCGAGCAGTACTTC
v_gene: TRBV7-9; j_gene: TRBJ2-1; abundance: NA; d_gene: NA; CDR3aa: CASSLGGSDNEQFF; CDR3nt: TGTGCCAGCAGCTTAGGTGGGAGCGACAATGAGCAGTTCTTC
v_gene: TRBV5-5; j_gene: TRBJ2-1; abundance: NA; d_gene: NA; CDR3aa: CASSLVPSPDNEQFF; CDR3nt: TGTGCCAGCAGCCTCGTCCCTAGTCCCGACAATGAGCAGTTCTTC
v_gene: TRBV5-4; j_gene: TRBJ1-3; abundance: NA; d_gene: TRBD1; CDR3aa: CASSFSDRGSTNTIYF; CDR3nt: TGTGCCAGCAGCTTCTCGGACAGGGGGTCTACGAACACCATATATTTT
v_gene: TRBV4-1; j_gene: TRBJ2-7; abundance: NA; d_gene: NA; CDR3aa: CASSQGRSYEQYF; CDR3nt: TGCGCCAGCAGCCAAGGCAGATCCTACGAGCAGTACTTC
v_gene: TRBV7-8; j_gene: TRBJ2-7; abundance: NA; d_gene: TRBD1; CDR3aa: CASSSGTGWYEQYF; CDR3nt: TGTGCCAGCAGCTCAGGGACAGGGTGGTACGAACAGTACTTC
v_gene: TRBV7-2; j_gene: TRBJ2-3; abundance: NA; d_gene: TRBD1; CDR3aa: CASSTGVGASTDTQYF; CDR3nt: TGTGCCAGCAGCACAGGGGTTGGGGCTAGCACAGATACGCAGTATTTT
v_gene: TRBV21-1; j_gene: TRBJ2-1; abundance: NA; d_gene: NA; CDR3aa: CASSTPGPGQFF; CDR3nt: TGTGCCAGCAGCACCCCCGGTCCGGGGCAGTTCTTC
v_gene: TRBV3-1/TRBV3-2; j_gene: TRBJ1-3; abundance: NA; d_gene: TRBD1; CDR3aa: CASKHDPGTGTGNTIYF; CDR3nt: TGTGCCAGTAAACATGATCCCGGGACAGGCACTGGAAACACCATATATTTT
v_gene: TRBV9; j_gene: TRBJ2-1; abundance: NA; d_gene: NA; CDR3aa: CASSFSRLDEQFF; CDR3nt: TGTGCCAGCAGCTTTAGTCGATTAGATGAGCAGTTCTTC
v_gene: TRBV15; j_gene: TRBJ2-7; abundance: NA; d_gene: NA; CDR3aa: CATSRESGYEQYF; CDR3nt: TGTGCCACCAGCAGAGAAAGCGGCTACGAGCAGTACTTC
v_gene: TRBV2; j_gene: TRBJ2-3; abundance: NA; d_gene: NA; CDR3aa: CASSESPLDTQYF; CDR3nt: TGTGCCAGCAGTGAATCTCCTCTGGATACGCAGTATTTT